These 12 T cell receptor beta chains share one sample of origin, sequenced in a study of post-analysis software for immune sequencing data. Sequencing libraries made from TCR beta cDNA carried unique molecular identifiers. TCRdb recomputed calls from the PCR reads with MiXCR, one row per CDR3 protein. The sample lists fewer than 600,000 distinct CDR3 sequences; roughly 45% were seen once. These receptors have no known antigen. The study's findings and limits: Five or six TRBV segments, TRBV5-6, TRBV5-1 and TRBV20-1 among them, were found more frequent in patients than controls.

Sequenced input: blood. Source of these receptors: a girl between 10 and 17 years old with multiple sclerosis.

The gene calls are TRBV3-1 and TRBJ2-3; D is tentatively TRBD1 or TRBD2 (5 bases each). This CDR3 is built from 15 residues. Trimming took 0 bases from V and 6 from J, leaving 13 bases between them. Germline V gene lookup returns CDR1 LGHDT and CDR2 YNNKEL (reference sequence). The CDR3 loop reads CASSQDSRGGDTQYF. The CDR3 DNA reads as TGTGCCAGCAGCCAAGATTCTAGGGGCGGGGATACGCAGTATTTT.

This chain connects TRBV20-1 to TRBJ2-1, with D perhaps being TRBD1 or TRBD2 (5 bases each). Germline loops: CDR1 DFQATT, CDR2 SNEGSKA (reference sequence). The V and J ends lost 5 bases and 1 base respectively, with 21 bases between them. The CDR3 is made up of 17 amino acids. The CDR3 DNA follows: TGCAGTGCTGCCCCGGGACGCAACTTGATGTCCTACAATGAGCAGTTCTTC. The encoded protein is CSAAPGRNLMSYNEQFF.

The chain combines TRBV5-1 with TRBJ2-3; possible D gene TRBD1, 6 bases. Germline CDR1 is SGHRS and CDR2 is YFSETQ. V was pared by 2 bases and J by 7 bases, with 17 bases between. CDR3 size: 15 residues. The chain's CDR3 is CASSFRQAKGHTQYF. The CDR3, as DNA: TGCGCCAGCAGCTTCCGACAGGCTAAAGGGCATACGCAGTATTTT.

This clonotype was seen a handful of times. The J gene is TRBJ2-7, the V gene TRBV7-2; 7 bases fit TRBD1. CDR1 is SGHTA, CDR2 FQGNSA, per germline. The CDR3 has 16 residues. V shed 6 bases, J shed 4 bases, and the junction held 15 bases outside the gene matches. CDR3 region: CASSSFNRGYRYEQYF. CDR3 nucleotide sequence: TGTGCCAGCAGTTCTTTTAACAGGGGTTATAGATACGAGCAGTACTTC.

The V and J genes are TRBV6-4 and TRBJ1-2; 9 bases agree with TRBD1. Germline CDR1 is MRHNA and CDR2 is SNTAGT. There are 14 residues in the CDR3. V shed 5 bases and J 2 bases; nucleotides not matched to a gene: 3. The CDR3 sequence: CASSIGQGNYGYTF. The CDR3 coding sequence is TGTGCCAGCAGTATCGGACAGGGGAACTATGGCTACACCTTC.

This clonotype has more than one count but fewer than ten. The V call is TRBV10-3, the J call TRBJ1-2, with D tentatively TRBD1 (5 bases). CDR1 is ENHRY, CDR2 SYGVKD, per germline. The V gene lost 2 bases and the J gene lost 0 bases, with 7 bases spanning the gap. CDR3 length: 14 residues. The CDR3 sequence is CAISEGAANYGYTF. The CDR3 nucleotides are TGTGCCATCAGTGAGGGGGCAGCTAACTATGGCTACACCTTC.

The table lists this clonotype with a few counts. The genes are TRBV5-6 and TRBJ2-5; D is unresolved. Germline V CDR1 and CDR2: SGHDT, YYEEEE. This CDR3 has 12 residues. Trimming stripped 4 bases from V and 3 bases from J, with 7 bases between. The CDR3 loop reads CASSPFKETQYF. The CDR3 coding sequence is TGTGCCAGCAGCCCCTTCAAAGAGACCCAGTACTTC. Combining the CDR3 with reference TRBV5-6 and TRBJ2-5 gives the whole variable domain DAGVTQSPTHLIKTRGQQVTLRCSPKSGHDTVSWYQQALGQGPQFIFQYYEEEERQRGNFPDRFSGHQFPNYSSELNVNALLLGDSALYLCASSPFKETQYFGPGTRLLVL.

The chain joins TRBV5-1 to TRBJ2-1; 11 nucleotides agree with TRBD2. Germline values: CDR1 SGHRS, CDR2 YFSETQ. This CDR3 contains 16 residues. The ends lost 0 bases at V and 7 bases at J; junction bases unmatched: 6. The CDR3 sequence: CASSLELAGVRNEQFF. The DNA for the CDR3 is TGCGCCAGCAGCTTGGAACTAGCGGGAGTAAGGAATGAGCAGTTCTTC.

This chain links TRBV30 with TRBJ2-4; 7 nucleotides match TRBD2. The J call may be in error: the DNA end matches TRBJ2-7 better. From germline, CDR1 is GTSNPN and CDR2 SVGIG (reference sequence). CDR3 length: 15 residues. The CDR3 spells CAWTKAGVRGYEQYF. CDR3 coding DNA: TGTGCCTGGACTAAGGCGGGAGTTCGTGGCTACGAGCAGTACTTC.

The chain has TRBV7-2 and TRBJ1-4; no reliable D call. The V end lost 2 bases, the J end lost 7 bases, and 8 bases lay between the germline ends. The CDR3 extends over 13 amino acids. The germline V gene has CDR1 SGHTA and CDR2 FQGNSA. As DNA, the CDR3 is TGTGCCAGCAGCTTAATGGAAGGTGAAAAACTGTTTTTT. The encoded protein is CASSLMEGEKLFF.

The rearrangement links TRBV5-1 to TRBJ1-5, with D tentatively TRBD1 (6 bases). Trimming left V 4 bases short and J 0 bases short, with 11 bases between. The CDR3 spans 15 residues. The V gene's germline CDR1 is SGHRS and CDR2 YFSETQ. The CDR3 DNA sequence: TGCGCCAGCAGCCCGACAGGATATAGCAATCAGCCCCAGCATTTT. This translates into CASSPTGYSNQPQHF.

This clonotype was seen a handful of times. V and J are TRBV5-1 and TRBJ1-2, with a tentative D call TRBD1 (5 bases). CDR3 size: 15 residues. Per the germline V gene, CDR1 is SGHRS and CDR2 is YFSETQ. Trimming shortened V by 1 base and J by 5 bases, and 15 bases separated the two germline ends. The CDR3 coding sequence is TGCGCCAGCAGCTTGCAGTCACGGGGCTCTTATGGCTACACCTTC. Translation gives CASSLQSRGSYGYTF.